This TCR beta chain appears in the sequencing data of a study of T cells in pancreatic ductal adenocarcinoma. Measured with immunoSEQ multiplex PCR; TCRdb has only the in-frame clones, and not every one. The sample contains over 90,000 clones, around 96% of which appear only once. V was clipped by 3 bases and J by 0 bases; unmatched bases: 8. This CDR3 spans 16 amino acids. CDR1 is KGHSH and CDR2 is LQKENI in the germline V gene. Surgery without prior neoadjuvant therapy was the treatment of the selected pancreatic ductal adenocarcinoma patients. Study findings and constraints: Tumor-versus-blood clonality comparisons may be biased toward lower tumor diversity. Blood had more productive templates and around 8.5-fold more unique clonotypes than tumor.

With respect to this clone: What it binds is not known.

This TCR came from a human donor with pancreatic ductal adenocarcinoma. The material sequenced was PBMCs. J is TRBJ2-7 and V is TRBV18, with 7 bases identical to TRBD1. For the CDR3, the DNA is TGTGCCAGCTCACCCCCGGGACAGTCGTACTCCTACGAGCAGTACTTC. Its translation: CASSPPGQSYSYEQYF.